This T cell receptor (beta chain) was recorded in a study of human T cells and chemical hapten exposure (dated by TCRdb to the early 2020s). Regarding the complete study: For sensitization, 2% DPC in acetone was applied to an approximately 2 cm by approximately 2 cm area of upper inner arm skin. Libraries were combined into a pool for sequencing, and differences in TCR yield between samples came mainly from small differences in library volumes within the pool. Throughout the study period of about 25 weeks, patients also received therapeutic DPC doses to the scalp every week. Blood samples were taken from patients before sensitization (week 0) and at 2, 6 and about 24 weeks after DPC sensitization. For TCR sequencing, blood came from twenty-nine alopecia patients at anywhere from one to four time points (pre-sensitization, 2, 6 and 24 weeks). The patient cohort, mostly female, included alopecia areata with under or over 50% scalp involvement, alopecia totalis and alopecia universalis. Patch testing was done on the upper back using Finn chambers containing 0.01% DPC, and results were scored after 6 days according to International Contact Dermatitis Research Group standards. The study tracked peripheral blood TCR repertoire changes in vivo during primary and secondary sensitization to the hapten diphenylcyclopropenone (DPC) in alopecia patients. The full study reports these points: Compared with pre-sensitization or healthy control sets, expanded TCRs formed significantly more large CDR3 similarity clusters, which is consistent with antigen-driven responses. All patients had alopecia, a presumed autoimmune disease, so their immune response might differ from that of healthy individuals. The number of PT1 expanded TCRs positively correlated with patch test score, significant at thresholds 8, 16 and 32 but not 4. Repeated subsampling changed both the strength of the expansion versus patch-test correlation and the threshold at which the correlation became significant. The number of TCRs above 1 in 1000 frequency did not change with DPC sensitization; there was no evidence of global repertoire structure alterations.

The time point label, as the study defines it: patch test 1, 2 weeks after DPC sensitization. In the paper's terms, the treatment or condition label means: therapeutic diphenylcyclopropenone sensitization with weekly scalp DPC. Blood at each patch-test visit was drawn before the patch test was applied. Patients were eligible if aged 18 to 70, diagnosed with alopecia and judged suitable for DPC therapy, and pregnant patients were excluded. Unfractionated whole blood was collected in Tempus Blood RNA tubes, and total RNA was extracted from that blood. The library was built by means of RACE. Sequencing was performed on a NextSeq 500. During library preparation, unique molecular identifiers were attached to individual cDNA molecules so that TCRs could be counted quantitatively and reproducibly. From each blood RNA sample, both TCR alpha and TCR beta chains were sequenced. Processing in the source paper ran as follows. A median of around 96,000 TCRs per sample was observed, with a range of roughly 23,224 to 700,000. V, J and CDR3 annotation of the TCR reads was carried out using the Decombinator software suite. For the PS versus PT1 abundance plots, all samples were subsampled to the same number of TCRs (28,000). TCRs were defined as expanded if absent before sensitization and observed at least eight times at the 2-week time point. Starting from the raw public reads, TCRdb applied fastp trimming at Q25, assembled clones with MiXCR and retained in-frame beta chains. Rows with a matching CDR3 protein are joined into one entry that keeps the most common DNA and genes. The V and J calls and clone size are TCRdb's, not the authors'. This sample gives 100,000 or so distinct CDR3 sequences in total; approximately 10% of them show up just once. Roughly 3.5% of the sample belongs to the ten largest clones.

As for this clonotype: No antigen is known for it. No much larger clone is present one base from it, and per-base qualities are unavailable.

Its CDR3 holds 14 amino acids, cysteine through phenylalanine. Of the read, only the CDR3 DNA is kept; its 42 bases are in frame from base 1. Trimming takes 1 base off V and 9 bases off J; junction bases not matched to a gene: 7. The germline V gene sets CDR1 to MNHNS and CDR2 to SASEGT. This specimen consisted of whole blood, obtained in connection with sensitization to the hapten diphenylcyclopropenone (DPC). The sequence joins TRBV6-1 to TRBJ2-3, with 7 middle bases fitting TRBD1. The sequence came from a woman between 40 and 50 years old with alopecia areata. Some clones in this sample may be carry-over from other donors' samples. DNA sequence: TGTGCCAGCAGTGAAGGAGGGGGCACAGGAACGCAGTATTTT. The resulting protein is CASSEGGGTGTQYF.